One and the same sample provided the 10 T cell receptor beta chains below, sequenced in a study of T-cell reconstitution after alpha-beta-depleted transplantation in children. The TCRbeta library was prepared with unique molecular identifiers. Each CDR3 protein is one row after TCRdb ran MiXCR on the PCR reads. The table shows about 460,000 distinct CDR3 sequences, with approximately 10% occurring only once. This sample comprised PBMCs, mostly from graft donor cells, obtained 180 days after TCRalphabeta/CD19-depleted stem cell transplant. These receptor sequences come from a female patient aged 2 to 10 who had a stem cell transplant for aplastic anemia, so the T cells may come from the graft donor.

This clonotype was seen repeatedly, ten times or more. CDR3 sequence: CATSSNSGLAGVGAKNIQYF. CDR3 nucleotides: TGTGCCACCAGCTCAAACTCGGGACTAGCGGGAGTGGGAGCCAAAAACATTCAGTACTTC. The chain employs TRBV15 and TRBJ2-4; 14 bases are shared with TRBD2. Unmatched junction bases numbered 12, after V lost 5 bases and J lost 0 bases. CDR3 length: 20 residues. The germline V gene encodes CDR1 LNHNV and CDR2 YYDKDF (reference sequence).

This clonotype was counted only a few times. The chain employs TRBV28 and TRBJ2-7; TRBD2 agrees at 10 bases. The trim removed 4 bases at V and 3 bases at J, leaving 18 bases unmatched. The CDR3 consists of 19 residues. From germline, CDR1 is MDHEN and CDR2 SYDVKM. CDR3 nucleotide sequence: TGTGCCAGCAGTTCCCCCCTCCTAACTAGCGGGATGGGAATCTACGAGCAGTACTTC. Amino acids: CASSSPLLTSGMGIYEQYF.

The CDR3, as DNA: TGTGCCAGCAGCGTTTACCCGAACACTGAAGCTTTCTTT. Its translation is CASSVYPNTEAFF. The V call is TRBV9, the J call TRBJ1-1; D uncertain. Per germline, CDR1 SGDLS and CDR2 YYNGEE. V was pared by 2 bases and J by 1 base, with 6 bases between. The CDR3 is made up of 13 amino acids.

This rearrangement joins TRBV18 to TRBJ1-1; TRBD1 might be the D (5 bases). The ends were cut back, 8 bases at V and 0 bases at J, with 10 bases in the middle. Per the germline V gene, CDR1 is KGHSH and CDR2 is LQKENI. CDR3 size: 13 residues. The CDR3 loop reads CASLLQVNTEAFF. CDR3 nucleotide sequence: TGTGCCAGCCTGTTACAGGTGAACACTGAAGCTTTCTTT.

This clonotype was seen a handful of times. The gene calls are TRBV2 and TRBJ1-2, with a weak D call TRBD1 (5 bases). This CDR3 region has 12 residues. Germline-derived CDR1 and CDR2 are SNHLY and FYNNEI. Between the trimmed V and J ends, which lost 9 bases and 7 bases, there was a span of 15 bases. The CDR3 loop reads CARSTGLIGYTF. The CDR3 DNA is TGTGCCAGGTCAACGGGGCTGATTGGCTACACCTTC.

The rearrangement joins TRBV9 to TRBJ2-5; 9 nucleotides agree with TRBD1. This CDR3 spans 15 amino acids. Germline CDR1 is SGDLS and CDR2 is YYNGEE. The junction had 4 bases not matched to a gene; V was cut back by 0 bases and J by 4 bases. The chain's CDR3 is CASSVEGTGRETQYF. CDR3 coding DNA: TGTGCCAGCAGCGTAGAGGGGACAGGGAGAGAGACCCAGTACTTC.

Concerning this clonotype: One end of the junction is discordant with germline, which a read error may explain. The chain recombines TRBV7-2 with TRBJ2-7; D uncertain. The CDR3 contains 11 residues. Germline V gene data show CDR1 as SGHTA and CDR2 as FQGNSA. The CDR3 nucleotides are TGTGCCAGCAGCGTAGCTAGGGAGCAGTACTTC. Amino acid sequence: CASSVAREQYF.

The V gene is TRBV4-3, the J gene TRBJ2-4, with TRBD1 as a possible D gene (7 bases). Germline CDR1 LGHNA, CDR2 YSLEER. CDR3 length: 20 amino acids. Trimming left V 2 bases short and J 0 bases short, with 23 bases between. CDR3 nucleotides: TGCGCCAGCAGCCAATGGCGCGGGACAGCTCTTTTACTAGCCAAAAACATTCAGTACTTC. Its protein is CASSQWRGTALLLAKNIQYF.

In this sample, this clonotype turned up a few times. The CDR3 loop is CASSLRLAGGQYNEQFF. In nucleotides, the CDR3 is TGTGCCAGCAGCCTTAGACTAGCGGGAGGGCAGTACAATGAGCAGTTCTTC. The chain links TRBV11-2 to TRBJ2-1; 14 bases are shared with TRBD2. J gave up 4 bases and V 5 bases, and 7 bases lay outside the gene matches. The CDR3 is made up of 17 amino acids. Germline lookup yields CDR1 SGHAT and CDR2 FQNNGV.

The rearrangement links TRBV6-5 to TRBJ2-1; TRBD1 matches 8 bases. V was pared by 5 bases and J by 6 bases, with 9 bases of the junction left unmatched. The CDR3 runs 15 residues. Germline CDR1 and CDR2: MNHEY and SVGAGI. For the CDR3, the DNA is TGTGCCAGCAGTCACAGGGGGTTAGGAGGCAATGAGCAGTTCTTC. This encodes CASSHRGLGGNEQFF.